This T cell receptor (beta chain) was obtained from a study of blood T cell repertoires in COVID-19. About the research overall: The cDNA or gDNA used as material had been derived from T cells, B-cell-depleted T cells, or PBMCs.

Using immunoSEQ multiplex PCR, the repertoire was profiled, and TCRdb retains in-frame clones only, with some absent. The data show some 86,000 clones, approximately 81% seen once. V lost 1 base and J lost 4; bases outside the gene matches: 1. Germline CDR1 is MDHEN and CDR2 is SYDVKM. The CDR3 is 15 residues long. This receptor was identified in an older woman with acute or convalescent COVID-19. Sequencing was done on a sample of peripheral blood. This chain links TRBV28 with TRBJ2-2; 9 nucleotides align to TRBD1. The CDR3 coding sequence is TGTGCCAGCAGTTTATACAGGGGGCTCACCGGGGAGCTGTTTTTT. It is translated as CASSLYRGLTGELFF.